What follows describes a single TCR beta chain. The V gene's germline CDR1 is SGHDT and CDR2 YYEEEE. The CDR3 runs to 15 residues. V was trimmed by 0 bases and J by 7 bases, leaving 17 bases between them. The table came from immunoSEQ multiplex PCR; TCRdb's copy has only in-frame clones and leaves some out. Counted here are roughly 200,000 clones, 65% to 90% occurring once; the ten biggest clones make up roughly 4.5%. This record comes from a study of blood T cell repertoires in COVID-19. The wider study: Researchers got acute and convalescent COVID-19 samples from the United States, Italy and Spain.

Clinical history reported by participants formed the basis on which cohorts were assigned. During the 2 weeks before they entered the study, exposed participants had met someone with a PCR-confirmed or clinician-diagnosed COVID-19 case. Sequencing was carried out using PBMCs or T cells enriched from blood (not recorded which). The chain joins TRBV5-6 to TRBJ2-7; no clear D gene. The sequence was collected from a woman aged 30 to 39 who had been exposed to COVID-19. CDR3 in DNA: TGTGCCAGCAGCTTGGTATCGGCCATGGCCGGGGAGCAGTACTTC. Protein: CASSLVSAMAGEQYF.